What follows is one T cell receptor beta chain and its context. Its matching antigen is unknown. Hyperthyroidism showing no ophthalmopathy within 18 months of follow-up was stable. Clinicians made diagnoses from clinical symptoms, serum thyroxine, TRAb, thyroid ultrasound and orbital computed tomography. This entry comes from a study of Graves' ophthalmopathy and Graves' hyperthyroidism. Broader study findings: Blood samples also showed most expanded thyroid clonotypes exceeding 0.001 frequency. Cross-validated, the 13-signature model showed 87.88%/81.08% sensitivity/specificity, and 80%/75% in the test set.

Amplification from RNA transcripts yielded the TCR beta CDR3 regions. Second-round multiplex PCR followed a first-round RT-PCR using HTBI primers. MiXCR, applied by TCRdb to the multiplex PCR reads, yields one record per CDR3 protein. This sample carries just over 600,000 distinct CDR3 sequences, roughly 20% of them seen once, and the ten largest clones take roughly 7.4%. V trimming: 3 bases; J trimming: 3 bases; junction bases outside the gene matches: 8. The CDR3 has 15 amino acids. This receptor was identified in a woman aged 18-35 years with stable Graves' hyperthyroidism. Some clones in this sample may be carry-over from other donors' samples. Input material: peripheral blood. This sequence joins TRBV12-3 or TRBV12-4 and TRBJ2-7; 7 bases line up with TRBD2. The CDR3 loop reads CASSLGGGVSYEQYF. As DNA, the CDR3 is TGTGCCAGCAGTTTGGGTGGGGGGGTGAGCTACGAGCAGTACTTC.